Below are 20 T cell receptor beta chains sequenced from a single sample in a study of cytomegalovirus exposure and HLA in healthy donors. Libraries were prepared by immunoSEQ multiplex PCR; TCRdb keeps only in-frame clonotypes and omits some of them. This repertoire shows some 250,000 clones, around 85% found once; its top ten account for over 0.95%. The sample consisted of PBMCs. The receptors come from a woman aged 30 to 39 in good health and CMV-seropositive.

The chain recombines TRBV7-6 with TRBJ1-2; no reliable D call. CDR3 length: 14 amino acids. Trimming stripped 5 bases from V and 1 base from J, with 11 bases between. Germline V CDR1 and CDR2: SGHVS, FNYEAQ. The CDR3 region has the DNA TGTGCCAGCAGCGAAATCGGAGTTAACTATGGCTACACCTTC. It translates to CASSEIGVNYGYTF.

This clone was detected once. The chain joins TRBV4-2 to TRBJ1-5, with a tentative D call TRBD1 (6 bases). Trimming took off 3 bases at V and 4 bases at J, with 13 bases between the two ends. The CDR3 runs to 15 residues. Germline-derived CDR1 and CDR2 are LGHNA and YNFKEQ. The CDR3 is CASSQSTGKNQPQHF. In DNA, the CDR3 is TGTGCCAGCAGCCAGAGCACAGGGAAAAATCAGCCCCAGCATTTT.

The genes are TRBV10-3 and TRBJ2-7; 8 bases are a match to TRBD1. The CDR3 contains 16 residues. V was pared by 2 bases and J by 2 bases, with 8 bases of the junction left unmatched. Per germline, CDR1 ENHRY and CDR2 SYGVKD. The CDR3, as DNA: TGTGCCATCAGTGAGACTACAGGGGGTACTACCTACGAGCAGTACTTC. Translated: CAISETTGGTTYEQYF.

This rearrangement joins TRBV25-1 to TRBJ1-5; weak D call: TRBD1 (6 bases). The V and J ends lost 4 bases and 5 bases respectively, with 12 bases between them. This CDR3 is built from 14 residues. The germline CDR1 and CDR2 sequences are MGHDK and SYGVNS. CDR3 protein: CASSGSTGHQPQHF. CDR3 nucleotide sequence: TGTGCCAGCAGTGGCTCGACAGGTCATCAGCCCCAGCATTTT.

This rearrangement joins TRBV15 to TRBJ2-5; D possibly corresponds to TRBD2 (5 bases). The V gene's germline CDR1 is LNHNV and CDR2 YYDKDF (reference sequence). This CDR3 region has 14 residues. The V end was cut by 2 bases, the J end by 6 bases, with 13 bases between. The CDR3: CATSRPSSLQTQYF. In DNA, the CDR3 is TGTGCCACCAGCAGACCCTCTAGCCTTCAGACCCAGTACTTC.

The chain carries TRBV7-9 and TRBJ2-7, with a tentative D call TRBD1 (8 bases). V was shortened by 6 bases and J by 6 bases, with 12 bases between the two germline ends. Germline loops: CDR1 SEHNR, CDR2 FQNEAQ (reference sequence). This CDR3 has 12 amino acids. Here the CDR3 reads CASSTGGGEQYF. Here the CDR3 DNA reads TGTGCCAGCAGTACAGGGGGGGGCGAGCAGTACTTC.

The chain uses TRBV27 and TRBJ2-2, with 8 bases lining up with TRBD1. The junction had 2 bases not matched to a gene; V was cut back by 5 bases and J by 3 bases. This CDR3 has 14 amino acids. Germline V gene sequence: CDR1 MNHEY, CDR2 SMNVEV (reference sequence). DNA of the CDR3: TGTGCCAGCAGTCGGACAGGGTACACCGGGGAGCTGTTTTTT. Protein: CASSRTGYTGELFF.

The CDR3 protein is CASSFLAGESYNEQFF. Here the CDR3 DNA reads TGTGCCAGCAGCTTTCTAGCGGGTGAATCCTACAATGAGCAGTTCTTC. The V call is TRBV7-8, the J call TRBJ2-1; 8 bases map to TRBD2. Per germline, CDR1 SGHVS and CDR2 FQNEAQ. Germline trimming cut 3 bases from V and 1 base from J; bases unmatched to any gene: 5. CDR3 length: 16 amino acids.

In its sample, this clone was seen once. The chain uses TRBV28 and TRBJ2-7; a weak D match, TRBD1 (5 bases). V lost 6 bases and J 6 bases, leaving 12 bases between the germline ends. There are 12 residues in the CDR3. Germline-derived CDR1 and CDR2 are MDHEN and SYDVKM. The CDR3 bases are TGTGCCAGCAGCTTCCAGGGTCTCGAGCAGTACTTC. It translates to CASSFQGLEQYF.

This clone turned up a few times. The chain recombines TRBV5-6 with TRBJ1-3, with 8 bases fitting TRBD1. Unmatched junction bases numbered 6, after V lost 4 bases and J lost 6 bases. Germline values: CDR1 SGHDT, CDR2 YYEEEE. This CDR3 contains 14 residues. This chain's CDR3 is CASSLGQAINTIYF. Here the CDR3 DNA reads TGTGCCAGCAGCCTGGGACAGGCGATAAACACCATATATTTT.

The chain links TRBV1 to TRBJ2-7; the table's D call, TRBD2, was not checked against the DNA. TRBV1 is shown as a pseudogene. The CDR3 is 14 residues long. DNA for the CDR3: TGCACCAGCAGCCAAGAGGGACTTAACTACGAGCAGTACTTC. This encodes CTSSQEGLNYEQYF.

The rearrangement links TRBV7-8 to TRBJ1-1; possibly TRBD1 for D (5 bases). The CDR3 length is 14 residues. V was trimmed by 1 base and J by 0 bases, leaving 6 bases between them. Germline V gene lookup returns CDR1 SGHVS and CDR2 FQNEAQ. The CDR3 nucleotides are TGTGCCAGCAGCTTAGGGGGCATGAACACTGAAGCTTTCTTT. Its translation: CASSLGGMNTEAFF.

The chain combines TRBV10-3 with TRBJ2-2; D remains ambiguous. From germline, CDR1 is ENHRY and CDR2 SYGVKD. The CDR3 contains 13 residues. The V end was cut by 10 bases, the J end by 0 bases, with 9 bases between. Written as DNA, the CDR3 is TGTGCCAGCCACGGTCCGAACACCGGGGAGCTGTTTTTT. The encoded protein is CASHGPNTGELFF.

This clone was picked up one time. DNA for the CDR3: TGTGCCAGCAGTTGGACTAGCGGTCTCACAGATACGCAGTATTTT. It is translated as CASSWTSGLTDTQYF. The chain joins TRBV27 to TRBJ2-3; 10 nucleotides agree with TRBD2. J was trimmed by 2 bases and V by 4 bases; bases with no gene match: 3. This CDR3 contains 15 residues. The V gene's germline CDR1 is MNHEY and CDR2 SMNVEV (reference sequence).

V usage is TRBV27 and J usage is TRBJ1-2, with TRBD1 matching over 8 bases. The junction had 9 bases not matched to a gene; V was cut back by 5 bases and J by 4 bases. This CDR3 has 15 residues. Germline CDR1 is MNHEY and CDR2 is SMNVEV (reference sequence). The CDR3 nucleotides read TGTGCCAGCAGTGTGACAGGGGCTGGATTCTATGGCTACACCTTC. Its protein is CASSVTGAGFYGYTF.

The chain couples TRBV29-1 to TRBJ2-1; D is perhaps TRBD2 (5 bases). Germline CDR1 is SQVTM and CDR2 is ANQGSEA. The CDR3 totals 12 residues. Between the trimmed V and J ends, which lost 6 bases and 4 bases, there was a span of 10 bases. CDR3 residues: CSVGDRYNEQFF. The CDR3 DNA reads as TGCAGCGTGGGAGATAGGTACAATGAGCAGTTCTTC.

The chain is built from TRBV30 and TRBJ1-3, with D possibly being TRBD1 (5 bases). The V end was cut by 2 bases, the J end by 0 bases, with 14 bases between. The germline V gene has CDR1 GTSNPN and CDR2 SVGIG (reference sequence). CDR3 size: 16 residues. Written as DNA, the CDR3 is TGTGCCTGGAGTAGGGCCAGGACAAACTCTGGAAACACCATATATTTT. It specifies CAWSRARTNSGNTIYF. Variable domain in full (rest from reference TRBV30 and TRBJ1-3): SQTIHQWPATLVQPVGSPLSLECTVEGTSNPNLYWYRQAAGRGLQLLFYSVGIGQISSEVPQNLSASRPQDRQFILSSKKLLLSDSGFYLCAWSRARTNSGNTIYFGEGSWLTVV.

The rearrangement uses TRBV7-6 and TRBJ2-2; 8 bases agree with TRBD2. The CDR3 has 15 amino acids. Germline CDR1 and CDR2: SGHVS and FNYEAQ. V was clipped by 4 bases and J by 0 bases; unmatched bases: 1. The CDR3 spells CASSYSGTNTGELFF. CDR3 in DNA: TGTGCCAGCAGCTATAGCGGGACGAACACCGGGGAGCTGTTTTTT.

V is TRBV11-2 and J is TRBJ2-3, with 7 positions matching TRBD2. V dropped 0 bases and J dropped 2; count of bases not matched to a gene: 8. There are 17 residues in the CDR3. The germline CDR1 and CDR2 sequences are SGHAT and FQNNGV. The CDR3 DNA follows: TGTGCCAGCAGCTTAGAAGCCCTAGCGGCCAACACAGATACGCAGTATTTT. Encoded protein: CASSLEALAANTDTQYF.

The chain joins TRBV7-2 to TRBJ2-3, with D perhaps TRBD2 (6 bases). This CDR3 spans 15 amino acids. Germline CDR1 reads SGHTA; CDR2 reads FQGNSA. Trimming took 1 base from V and 8 from J, leaving 16 bases between them. CDR3 in amino acids: CASSLVGGGGGTQYF. The CDR3, as DNA: TGTGCCAGCAGCTTAGTGGGGGGAGGAGGAGGTACGCAGTATTTT.